This T cell receptor beta chain is from a study of identical twins' blood T cells. Study overall: About twelve libraries, six alpha and six beta, gave around 50 million reads. Study-wide findings and caveats: Environmental influences on twin similarity could not be excluded.

V lost 4 bases and J 12 bases, leaving 12 bases between the germline ends. CDR3 length: 11 amino acids. CDR1 and CDR2 from the germline V gene are SGHTA and FQGNSA. TCR cDNA libraries came from RNA via a modified published protocol. Each TCR cDNA library carried sample-specific barcodes on both ends. A single record per CDR3 protein comes from TCRdb applying MiXCR to the 5' RACE reads. The sample records 300,000 to 450,000 distinct CDR3 sequences, roughly 30% being singletons. This clonotype was detected a few times. The target antigen is unknown. The receptor was derived from a woman between 18 and 55 years old in good health. V is TRBV7-2 and J is TRBJ1-2; D not resolved. Sequencing was carried out using PBMCs. Written as DNA, the CDR3 is TGTGCCAGCAGCTCAGAGGAATCCCACACCTTC. Amino acids: CASSSEESHTF.